Below are 2 T cell receptor beta chains sequenced from a single sample in a study of T-cell reconstitution after alpha-beta-depleted transplantation in children. Library preparation (for TCRbeta) was performed with unique molecular identifiers. TCRdb re-derived calls from the PCR reads in MiXCR, one entry per CDR3 protein. The sample has about 400,000 distinct CDR3 sequences, under 20% seen once. This specimen consisted of PBMCs, mostly from graft donor cells, obtained 360 days after TCRalphabeta/CD19-depleted stem cell transplant. All receptors come from a boy under two years old who had a stem cell transplant for Wiskott-Aldrich syndrome, so the T cells may come from the graft donor.

This chain connects TRBV10-1 to TRBJ2-1, with 7 nucleotides matching TRBD1. Per germline, CDR1 WNHNN and CDR2 SYGVQD (reference sequence). After removal of 6 bases from V and 9 bases from J, the junction contained 8 bases not matched to a gene. This CDR3 spans 13 amino acids. The CDR3 reads CASSVGQASEQFF. The DNA of the CDR3 is TGCGCCAGCAGCGTTGGACAGGCGAGTGAGCAGTTCTTC.

The chain employs TRBV5-1 and TRBJ2-7; 12 nucleotides align to TRBD2. This CDR3 region has 18 residues. Germline CDR1 SGHRS, CDR2 YFSETQ. After removal of 3 bases from V and 0 bases from J, the junction contained 10 bases not matched to a gene. The CDR3 spells CASSSGLAGRGSSYEQYF. The CDR3 DNA reads as TGCGCCAGCAGCTCTGGACTAGCGGGGAGGGGTAGCTCCTACGAGCAGTACTTC.